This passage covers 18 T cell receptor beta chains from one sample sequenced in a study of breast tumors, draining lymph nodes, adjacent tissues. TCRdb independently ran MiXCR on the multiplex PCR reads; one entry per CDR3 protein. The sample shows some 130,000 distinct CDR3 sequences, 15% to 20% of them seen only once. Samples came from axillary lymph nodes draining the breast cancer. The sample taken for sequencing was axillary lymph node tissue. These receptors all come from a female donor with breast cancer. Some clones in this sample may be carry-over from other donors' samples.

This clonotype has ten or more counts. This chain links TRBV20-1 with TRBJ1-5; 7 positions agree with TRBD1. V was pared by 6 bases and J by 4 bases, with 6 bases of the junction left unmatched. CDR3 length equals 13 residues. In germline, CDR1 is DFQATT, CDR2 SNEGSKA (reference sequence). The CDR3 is CSATRGLNQPQHF. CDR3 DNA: TGCAGTGCGACCAGGGGGTTAAATCAGCCCCAGCATTTT.

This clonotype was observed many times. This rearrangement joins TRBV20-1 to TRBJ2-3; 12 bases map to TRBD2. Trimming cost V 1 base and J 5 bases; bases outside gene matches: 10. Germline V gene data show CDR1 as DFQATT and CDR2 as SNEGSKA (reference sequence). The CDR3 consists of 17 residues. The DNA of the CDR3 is TGCAGTGCTAGAGCTGCTAGCGGGGGGGCGGTTAGAGATACGCAGTATTTT. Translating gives CSARAASGGAVRDTQYF.

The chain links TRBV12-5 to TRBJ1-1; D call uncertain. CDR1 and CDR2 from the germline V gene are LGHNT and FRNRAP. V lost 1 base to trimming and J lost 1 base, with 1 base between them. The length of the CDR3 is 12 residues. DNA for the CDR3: TGTGCTAGTGGTTTGGAGAACACTGAAGCTTTCTTT. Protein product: CASGLENTEAFF.

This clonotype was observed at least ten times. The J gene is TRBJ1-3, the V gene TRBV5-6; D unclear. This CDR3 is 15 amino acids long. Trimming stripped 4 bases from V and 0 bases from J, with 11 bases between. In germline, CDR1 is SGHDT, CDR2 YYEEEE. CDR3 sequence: CASSAPGFSGNTIYF. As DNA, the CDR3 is TGTGCCAGCAGCGCCCCAGGCTTCTCTGGAAACACCATATATTTT.

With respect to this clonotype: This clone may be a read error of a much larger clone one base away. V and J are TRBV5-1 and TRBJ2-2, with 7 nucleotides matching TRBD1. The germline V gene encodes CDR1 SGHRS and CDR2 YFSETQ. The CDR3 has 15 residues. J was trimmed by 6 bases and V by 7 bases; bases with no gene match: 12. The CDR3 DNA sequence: TGCGCCAGCGGCCCCTATGCAGGGGGTGCCGGGGAGCTGTTTTTT. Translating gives CASGPYAGGAGELFF.

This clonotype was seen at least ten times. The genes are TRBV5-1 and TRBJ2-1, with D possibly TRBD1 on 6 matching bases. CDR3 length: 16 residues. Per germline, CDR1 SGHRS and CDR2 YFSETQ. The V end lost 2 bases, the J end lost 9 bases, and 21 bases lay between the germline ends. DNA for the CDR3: TGCGCCAGCAGCTTTTTACAGGGCCTGATGCTGAGTGAGCAGTTCTTC. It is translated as CASSFLQGLMLSEQFF.

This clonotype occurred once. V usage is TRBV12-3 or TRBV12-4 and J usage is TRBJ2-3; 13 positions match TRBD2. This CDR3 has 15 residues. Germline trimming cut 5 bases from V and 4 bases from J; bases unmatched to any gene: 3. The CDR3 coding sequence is TGTGCCAGCAGTCCCGGACTAGCGGGAGCAGATACGCAGTATTTT. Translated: CASSPGLAGADTQYF.

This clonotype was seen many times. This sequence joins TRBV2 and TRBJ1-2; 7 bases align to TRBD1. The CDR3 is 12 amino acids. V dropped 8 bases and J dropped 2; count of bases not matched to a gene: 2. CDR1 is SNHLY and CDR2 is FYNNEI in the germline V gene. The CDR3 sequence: CASETGNYGYTF. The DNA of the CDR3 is TGTGCCAGCGAGACAGGGAACTATGGCTACACCTTC.

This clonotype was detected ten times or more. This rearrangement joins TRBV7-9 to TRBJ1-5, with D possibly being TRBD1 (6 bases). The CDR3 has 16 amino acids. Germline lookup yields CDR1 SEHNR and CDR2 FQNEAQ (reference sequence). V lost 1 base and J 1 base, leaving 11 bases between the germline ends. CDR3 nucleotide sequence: TGTGCCAGCAGCTTAGTACGGGGGCTGAGCAATCAGCCCCAGCATTTT. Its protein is CASSLVRGLSNQPQHF. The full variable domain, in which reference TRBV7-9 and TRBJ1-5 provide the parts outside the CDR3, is DTGVSQNPRHKITKRGQNVTFRCDPISEHNRLYWYRQTLGQGPEFLTYFQNEAQLEKSRLLSDRFSAERPKGSFSTLEIQRTEQGDSAMYLCASSLVRGLSNQPQHFGDGTRLSIL.

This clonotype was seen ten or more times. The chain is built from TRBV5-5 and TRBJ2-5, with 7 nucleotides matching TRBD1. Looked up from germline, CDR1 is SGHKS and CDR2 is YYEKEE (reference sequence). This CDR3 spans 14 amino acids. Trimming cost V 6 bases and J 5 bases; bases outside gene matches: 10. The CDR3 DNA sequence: TGTGCCAGCACCAAGACAGGGTGGACGGAGACCCAGTACTTC. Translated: CASTKTGWTETQYF.

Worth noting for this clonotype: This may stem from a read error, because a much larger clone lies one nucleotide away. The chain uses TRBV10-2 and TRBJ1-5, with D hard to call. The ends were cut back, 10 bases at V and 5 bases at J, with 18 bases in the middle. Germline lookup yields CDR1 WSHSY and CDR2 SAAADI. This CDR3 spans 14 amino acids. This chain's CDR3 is CATQSPGKDQPQHF. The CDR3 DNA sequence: TGCGCCACCCAGTCACCGGGGAAAGATCAGCCCCAGCATTTT.

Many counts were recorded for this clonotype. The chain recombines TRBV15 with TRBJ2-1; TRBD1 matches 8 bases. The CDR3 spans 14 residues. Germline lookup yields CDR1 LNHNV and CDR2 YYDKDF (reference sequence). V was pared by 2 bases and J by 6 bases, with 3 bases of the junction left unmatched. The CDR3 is CATSRQGAGNEQFF. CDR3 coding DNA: TGTGCCACCAGCAGACAGGGGGCAGGCAATGAGCAGTTCTTC.

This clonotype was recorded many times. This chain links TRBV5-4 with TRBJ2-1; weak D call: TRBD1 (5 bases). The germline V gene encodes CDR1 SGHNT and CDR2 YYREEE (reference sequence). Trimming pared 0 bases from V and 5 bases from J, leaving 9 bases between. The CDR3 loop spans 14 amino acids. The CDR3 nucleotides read TGTGCCAGCAGCTTGGGTGACAGAAACAATGAGCAGTTCTTC. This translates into CASSLGDRNNEQFF. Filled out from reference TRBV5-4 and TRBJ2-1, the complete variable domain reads ETGVTQSPTHLIKTRGQQVTLRCSSQSGHNTVSWYQQALGQGPQFIFQYYREEENGRGNFPPRFSGLQFPNYSSELNVNALELDDSALYLCASSLGDRNNEQFFGPGTRLTVL.

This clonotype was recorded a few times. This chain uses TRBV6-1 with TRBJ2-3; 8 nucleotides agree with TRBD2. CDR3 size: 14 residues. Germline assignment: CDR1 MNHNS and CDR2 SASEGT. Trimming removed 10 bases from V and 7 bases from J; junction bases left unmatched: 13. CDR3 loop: CATLYGGVSYTQYF. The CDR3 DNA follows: TGTGCCACCCTTTACGGGGGGGTATCGTATACGCAGTATTTT.

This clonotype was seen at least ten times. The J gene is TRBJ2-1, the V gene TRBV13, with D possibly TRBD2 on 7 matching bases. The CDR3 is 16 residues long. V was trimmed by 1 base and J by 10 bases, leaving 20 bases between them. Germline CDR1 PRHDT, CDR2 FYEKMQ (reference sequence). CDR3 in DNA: TGTGCCAGCAGCTTAGACCTTAGTGGGGGGGCCGAAGAGCAGTTCTTC. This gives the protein CASSLDLSGGAEEQFF.

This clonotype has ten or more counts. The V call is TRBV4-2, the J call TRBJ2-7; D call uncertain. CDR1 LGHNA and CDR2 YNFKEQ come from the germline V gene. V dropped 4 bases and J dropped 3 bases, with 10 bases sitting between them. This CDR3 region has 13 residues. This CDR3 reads CASSPNEGYEQYF. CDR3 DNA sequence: TGTGCCAGCAGCCCTAACGAAGGCTACGAGCAGTACTTC.

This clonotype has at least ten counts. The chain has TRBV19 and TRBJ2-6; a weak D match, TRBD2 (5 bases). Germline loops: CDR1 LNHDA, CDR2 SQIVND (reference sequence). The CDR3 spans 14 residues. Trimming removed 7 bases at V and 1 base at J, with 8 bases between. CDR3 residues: CASIRGSGANVLTF. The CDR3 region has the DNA TGTGCCAGTATTCGCGGGTCTGGGGCCAACGTCCTGACTTTC.

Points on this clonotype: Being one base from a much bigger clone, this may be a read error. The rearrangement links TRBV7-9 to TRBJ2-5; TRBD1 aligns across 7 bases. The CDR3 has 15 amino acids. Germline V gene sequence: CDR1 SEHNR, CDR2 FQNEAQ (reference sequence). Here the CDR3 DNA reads TGTTCCAGCAGCTGGGGACAGTTTGAACAAGAGACCCAGTACTTC. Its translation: CSSSWGQFEQETQYF.